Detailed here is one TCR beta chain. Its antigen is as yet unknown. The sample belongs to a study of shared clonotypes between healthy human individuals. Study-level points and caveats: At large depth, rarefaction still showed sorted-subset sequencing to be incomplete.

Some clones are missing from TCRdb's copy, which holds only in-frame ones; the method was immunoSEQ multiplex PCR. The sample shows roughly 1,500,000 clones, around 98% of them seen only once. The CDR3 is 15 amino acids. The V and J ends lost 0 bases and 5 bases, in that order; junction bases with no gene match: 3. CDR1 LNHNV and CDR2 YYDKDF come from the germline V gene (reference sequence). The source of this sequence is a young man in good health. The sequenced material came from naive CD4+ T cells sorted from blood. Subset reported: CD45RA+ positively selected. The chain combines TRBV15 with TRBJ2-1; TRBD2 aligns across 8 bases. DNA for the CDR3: TGTGCCACCAGCAGAGACACGGGAGGGAACAATGAGCAGTTCTTC. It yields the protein CATSRDTGGNNEQFF.